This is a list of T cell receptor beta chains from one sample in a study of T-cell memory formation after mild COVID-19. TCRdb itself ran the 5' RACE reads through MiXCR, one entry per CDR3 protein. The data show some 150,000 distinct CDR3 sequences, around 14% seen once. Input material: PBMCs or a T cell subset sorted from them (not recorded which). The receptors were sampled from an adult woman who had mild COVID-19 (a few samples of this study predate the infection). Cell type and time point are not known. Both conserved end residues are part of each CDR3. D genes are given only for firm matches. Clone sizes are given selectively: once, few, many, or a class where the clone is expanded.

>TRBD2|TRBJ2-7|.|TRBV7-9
TGTGCCAGCAGTCCAGCGGGTAGCGGGAGCTCCTACGAGCAGTACTTC
CASSPAGSGSSYEQYF
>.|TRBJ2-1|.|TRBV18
TGTGCCAGCTCACCAACGGGGGCCTCCTACAATGAGCAGTTCTTC
CASSPTGASYNEQFF
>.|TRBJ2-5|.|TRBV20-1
TGCAGTGCTAGAGATGTGGAGACAGCCCAAGAGACCCAGTACTTC
CSARDVETAQETQYF
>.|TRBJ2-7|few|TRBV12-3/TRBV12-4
TGTGCCAGCAGTCAACTCCTAGGCCCGGGCTACGAGCAGTACTTC
CASSQLLGPGYEQYF
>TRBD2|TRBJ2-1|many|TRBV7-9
TGTGCCAGCAGCTTAGTTGTTAGCGGGATGCTCTCCTACAATGAGCAGTTCTTC
CASSLVVSGMLSYNEQFF
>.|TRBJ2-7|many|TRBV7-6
TGTGCCAGCAGCTTAGGGGCCGAAGTCTCCTACGAGCAGTACTTC
CASSLGAEVSYEQYF
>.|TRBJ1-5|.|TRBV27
TGTGCCAGCAGGGAAGGAGGGAGCAATCAGCCCCAGCATTTT
CASREGGSNQPQHF
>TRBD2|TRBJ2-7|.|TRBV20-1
TGCAGTGCTAGGGGGACTAGCGGCGACTCCTACGAGCAGTACTTC
CSARGTSGDSYEQYF
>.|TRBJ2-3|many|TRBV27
TGTGCCAGCAGTTATAGTATCACAGATACGCAGTATTTT
CASSYSITDTQYF
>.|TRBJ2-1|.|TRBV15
TGTGCCACCAGCAGAGATTTAGCGGTGAGCTCCTACAATGAGCAGTTCTTC
CATSRDLAVSSYNEQFF
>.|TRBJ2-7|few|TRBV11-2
TGTGCCAGCAGCTTAGGCATCTACGAGCAGTACTTC
CASSLGIYEQYF
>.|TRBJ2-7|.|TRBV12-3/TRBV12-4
TGTGCCAGCAGTTTGAACGATGACGAGCAGTACTTC
CASSLNDDEQYF
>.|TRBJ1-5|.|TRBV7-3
TGTGCCAGCAGCTTAACAGGGAGCCCCTATAGCAATCAGCCCCAGCATTTT
CASSLTGSPYSNQPQHF
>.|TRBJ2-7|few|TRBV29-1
TGCAGCGGGTTTAAAGACTACGAGCAGTACTTC
CSGFKDYEQYF
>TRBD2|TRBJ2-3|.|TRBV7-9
TGTGCCAGCAGCCGACTAGCGGGAGCAGCTGCAGATACGCAGTATTTT
CASSRLAGAAADTQYF
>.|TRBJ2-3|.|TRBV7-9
TGTGCCAGCAGCTTAGACGTAGATACGCAGTATTTT
CASSLDVDTQYF
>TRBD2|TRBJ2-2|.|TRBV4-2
TGTGCCAGCAGCCGCCGACTAGCGGGAGGACCTAACACCGGGGAGCTGTTTTTT
CASSRRLAGGPNTGELFF
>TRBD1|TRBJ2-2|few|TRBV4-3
TGCGCCAGCAGCCGGGCCGGGCTGACAGGGGCCGGGGAGCTGTTTTTT
CASSRAGLTGAGELFF
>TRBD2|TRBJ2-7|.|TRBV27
TGTGCCAGCAGTTTATCTTCTTTGACTAGCGTATACGAGCAGTACTTC
CASSLSSLTSVYEQYF
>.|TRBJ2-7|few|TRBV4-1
TGCGCCAGCAGTCAGGGGGGGGGACAGGCCTACGAGCAGTACTTC
CASSQGGGQAYEQYF
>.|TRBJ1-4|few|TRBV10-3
TGTGCCATCAGTGAGGTTGGTTCTAATGAAAAACTGTTTTTT
CAISEVGSNEKLFF
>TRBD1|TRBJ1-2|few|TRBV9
TGTGCCAGCAGCGCACCAGGGACAGGGGACTATGGCTACACCTTC
CASSAPGTGDYGYTF
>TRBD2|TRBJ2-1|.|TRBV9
TGTGCCAGCAGAGACGGGACTAGCGGCGACAATGAGCAGTTCTTC
CASRDGTSGDNEQFF
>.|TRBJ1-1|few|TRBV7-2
TGTGCCAGCAGCTTATATCGGGCCTTGAACACTGAAGCTTTCTTT
CASSLYRALNTEAFF